These 17 T cell receptor beta chains were sequenced from one sample in a study of T cells in Graves' hyperthyroidism and ophthalmopathy. The CDR3 regions of TCR beta were amplified from RNA transcripts. A set of HTBI primers served as the primers for a first-round RT-PCR of the TCR CDR3. TCRdb redid the calling of the multiplex PCR reads with MiXCR, one entry per CDR3 protein. This table has 500,000 to 750,000 distinct CDR3 sequences, 35% to 55% appearing once. Sequencing was carried out using peripheral blood or thyroid tissue (not recorded which). These receptors were collected from a woman between 18 and 29 years old with Graves' hyperthyroidism.

V is TRBV29-1 and J is TRBJ2-7; 13 bases are shared with TRBD2. With 1 base clipped from V and 4 bases from J, the junction kept 1 base outside the gene matches. The CDR3 is 14 residues long. CDR1 and CDR2 (germline): SQVTM, ANQGSEA. The CDR3 DNA is TGCAGCGTTGAAGGACTAGCGGGAGGTTACGAGCAGTACTTC. Protein product: CSVEGLAGGYEQYF.

Turning to this clonotype: This may arise from a read error, as a much more abundant clone is one base away. The CDR3 here is CASSELWGLGEKLFF. In DNA form, the CDR3 reads TGTGCCAGCAGTGAACTGTGGGGCCTGGGAGAAAAACTGTTTTTT. The V and J genes are TRBV6-6 and TRBJ1-4; D is possibly TRBD1 (5 bases). Germline CDR1 reads MNHNY; CDR2 reads SVGAGI (reference sequence). The CDR3 is 15 amino acids. V was pared by 5 bases and J by 8 bases, with 18 bases between.

This clonotype was picked up one time. The chain is built from TRBV7-9 and TRBJ2-2; possibly TRBD1 for D (6 bases). Germline loops: CDR1 SEHNR, CDR2 FQNEAQ (reference sequence). V gave up 3 bases and J gave up 2 bases, with 10 bases separating them. The CDR3 spans 15 residues. CDR3 in amino acids: CASSLKGGNTGELFF. The CDR3 nucleotides read TGTGCCAGCAGCTTGAAAGGGGGTAACACCGGGGAGCTGTTTTTT.

The chain couples TRBV5-1 to TRBJ2-3; no definite D call. The CDR3 extends over 13 amino acids. The ends were cut back, 2 bases at V and 0 bases at J, with 4 bases in the middle. Germline V lookup: CDR1 SGHRS, CDR2 YFSETQ. CDR3: CASSFDSTDTQYF. CDR3 in DNA: TGCGCCAGCAGCTTTGACAGCACAGATACGCAGTATTTT.

The rearrangement uses TRBV27 and TRBJ1-2; TRBD1 matches 8 bases. Looked up from germline, CDR1 is MNHEY and CDR2 is SMNVEV (reference sequence). The CDR3 consists of 15 residues. After removal of 2 bases from V and 5 bases from J, the junction contained 7 bases not matched to a gene. CDR3 residues: CASSLGGQVKYGYTF. The CDR3 DNA is TGTGCCAGCAGTTTAGGGGGACAGGTCAAATATGGCTACACCTTC.

CDR3 amino acids: CASSARLAGANVLTF. The CDR3 nucleotides are TGTGCCAGCAGCGCCAGGTTAGCGGGAGCCAACGTCCTGACTTTC. The chain recombines TRBV9 with TRBJ2-6, with 8 bases aligning to TRBD2. With V trimmed by 3 bases and J by 7 bases, 6 bases remained unmatched. The length of the CDR3 is 15 residues. The germline gives CDR1 SGDLS, CDR2 YYNGEE. Complete variable domain (other parts from reference TRBV9 and TRBJ2-6): DSGVTQTPKHLITATGQRVTLRCSPRSGDLSVYWYQQSLDQGLQFLIQYYNGEERAKGNILERFSAQQFPDLHSELNLSSLELGDSALYFCASSARLAGANVLTFGAGSRLTVL.

The table lists this clonotype with many counts. This chain connects TRBV15 to TRBJ2-2; no firm D call. Trimming removed 5 bases from V and 5 bases from J, with 6 bases in between. Per germline, CDR1 LNHNV and CDR2 YYDKDF (reference sequence). The CDR3 contains 12 residues. The CDR3 DNA reads TGTGCCACCAGCCCCTTTACCGGGGAGCTGTTTTTT. It encodes CATSPFTGELFF.

This clonotype was picked up many times. The J gene is TRBJ1-2, the V gene TRBV20-1, with a possible D match to TRBD1 (5 bases). The length of the CDR3 is 14 residues. V was shortened by 3 bases and J by 7 bases, with 18 bases between the two germline ends. Looked up from germline, CDR1 is DFQATT and CDR2 is SNEGSKA (reference sequence). In DNA, the CDR3 is TGCAGTGCTAGTTACGCCAGGGCGGCGTCTGGCTACACCTTC. Its protein is CSASYARAASGYTF.

The chain recombines TRBV10-3 with TRBJ1-2; 7 bases line up with TRBD1. This CDR3 region has 13 residues. Germline V lookup: CDR1 ENHRY, CDR2 SYGVKD. The J segment lost 6 bases and the V segment lost 6 bases, leaving 7 bases of the junction unmatched. The CDR3, as DNA: TGTGCCATCAGCACAGGGGCAGGTCATGGCTACACCTTC. It encodes CAISTGAGHGYTF.

V and J are TRBV7-8 and TRBJ2-2; either TRBD1 or TRBD2 may supply D (5 bases each). The CDR3 extends over 19 amino acids. Germline V gene sequence: CDR1 SGHVS, CDR2 FQNEAQ. Trimming cost V 4 bases and J 9 bases, with 30 bases left between them. CDR3 coding DNA: TGTGCCAGCAGCTCGTGGACGTTAGGGGAGACTCGAGGGGCCAGGGAGCTGTTTTTT. Translation: CASSSWTLGETRGARELFF.

This CDR3 reads CALGVREAEAFF. CDR3 nucleotide sequence: TGTGCCCTGGGGGTCAGGGAGGCTGAAGCTTTCTTT. V gene TRBV7-9 combines with J gene TRBJ1-1; D is possibly TRBD1 (5 bases). The germline V and J ends were trimmed by 11 bases and 6 bases, with 16 bases remaining between them. The CDR3 has 12 residues. Germline V CDR1 and CDR2: SEHNR, FQNEAQ (reference sequence).

This clonotype was detected ten times or more. The chain has TRBV24-1 and TRBJ2-2; 11 nucleotides line up with TRBD2. Germline V gene data show CDR1 as KGHDR and CDR2 as SFDVKD. The CDR3 has 19 residues. V lost 3 bases and J lost 1; bases outside the gene matches: 9. The CDR3 spells CATSDPLSGTSGNTGELFF. The CDR3, as DNA: TGTGCCACCAGTGATCCGCTAAGTGGGACTAGCGGGAACACCGGGGAGCTGTTTTTT.

In this sample, this clonotype turned up once. The chain links TRBV12-3 or TRBV12-4 to TRBJ2-5; 14 bases align to TRBD2. V was clipped by 5 bases and J by 5 bases; unmatched bases: 10. This CDR3 comprises 17 residues. The CDR3 sequence is CASSPQTSGRAWETQYF. The CDR3 coding sequence is TGTGCCAGCAGTCCGCAGACTAGCGGGAGGGCCTGGGAGACCCAGTACTTC.

This clonotype was seen ten or more times. V gene TRBV12-3 or TRBV12-4 combines with J gene TRBJ1-4; D not certain. V was clipped by 6 bases and J by 7 bases, with 15 bases between them. CDR3 length equals 14 residues. The CDR3 nucleotides read TGTGCCAGCAGCCCCTTTTCCGGCTTTGAAAAACTGTTTTTT. It encodes CASSPFSGFEKLFF.

V gene TRBV2 combines with J gene TRBJ2-5; 10 bases are a match to TRBD2. Per the germline V gene, CDR1 is SNHLY and CDR2 is FYNNEI. V shed 1 base and J 3 bases; nucleotides not matched to a gene: 2. The CDR3 length is 15 residues. Written as DNA, the CDR3 is TGTGCCAGCAGTGAAGGCAGCGGGAGGGAAGAGACCCAGTACTTC. The encoded protein is CASSEGSGREETQYF.

Many counts were recorded for this clonotype. This chain joins TRBV7-8 and TRBJ1-1; D may be TRBD1 (6 bases). The ends were cut back, 5 bases at V and 4 bases at J, with 14 bases in the middle. The CDR3 covers 14 residues. Germline V CDR1 and CDR2: SGHVS, FQNEAQ. The CDR3 protein is CASSPVEGGTEAFF. The CDR3 nucleotides read TGTGCCAGCAGCCCCGTGGAGGGGGGCACTGAAGCTTTCTTT.

The J gene is TRBJ1-1, the V gene TRBV20-1; D not resolved. V lost 0 bases and J lost 3, with 8 bases in between. From germline, CDR1 is DFQATT and CDR2 SNEGSKA (reference sequence). The CDR3 is made up of 13 amino acids. For the CDR3, the DNA is TGCAGTGCTAGAGATATTGGGGACACTGAAGCTTTCTTT. Translation gives CSARDIGDTEAFF.